These 8 T cell receptor beta chains share one sample of origin, sequenced in a study of blood T cell repertoires in COVID-19. Profiled with immunoSEQ multiplex PCR; TCRdb holds only in-frame clones, not every one. The repertoire has 150,000 to 200,000 clones, less than 90% of them found once; the top ten carry about 14%. The sequencing sample was made of peripheral blood. These TCRs come from a woman aged 70-85 years with COVID-19, enrolled during active disease.

The J gene is TRBJ2-1, the V gene TRBV5-1; 9 positions agree with TRBD2. The V segment lost 1 base and the J segment 5 bases; nucleotides outside the gene matches: 10. This CDR3 is 17 amino acids long. The germline V gene encodes CDR1 SGHRS and CDR2 YFSETQ. CDR3 sequence: CASSLSALTSGNNEQFF. CDR3 DNA sequence: TGCGCCAGCAGCTTGTCCGCCTTGACTAGCGGTAACAATGAGCAGTTCTTC.

This sequence joins TRBV5-1 and TRBJ1-2; 10 bases agree with TRBD1. The CDR3 has 14 residues. Germline CDR1 reads SGHRS; CDR2 reads YFSETQ. V was pared by 4 bases and J by 6 bases, with 6 bases of the junction left unmatched. The CDR3 region is CASSPGQGTDGYTF. CDR3 in DNA: TGCGCCAGCAGCCCGGGACAGGGGACAGATGGCTACACCTTC.

This chain joins TRBV2 and TRBJ1-1; no clear D. Trimming pared 5 bases from V and 10 bases from J, leaving 11 bases between. CDR1 is SNHLY, CDR2 FYNNEI, per germline. The CDR3 has 11 amino acids. CDR3 DNA sequence: TGTGCCAGCAGTCTGGACTGGAGAGCTTTCTTT. Its protein product is CASSLDWRAFF. The full variable domain, its missing parts supplied by reference TRBV2 and TRBJ1-1, is EPEVTQTPSHQVTQMGQEVILRCVPISNHLYFYWYRQILGQKVEFLVSFYNNEISEKSEIFDDQFSVERPDGSNFTLKIRSTKLEDSAMYFCASSLDWRAFFGQGTRLTVV.

The chain joins TRBV28 to TRBJ2-3; no clear D gene. V was clipped by 4 bases and J by 2 bases, with 13 bases between them. This CDR3 region has 15 residues. In germline, CDR1 is MDHEN, CDR2 SYDVKM. CDR3 region: CASSYSIPSTDTQYF. DNA of the CDR3: TGTGCCAGCAGTTACAGCATCCCTTCCACAGATACGCAGTATTTT.

DNA for the CDR3: TGTGCCAGCAGCTTATATGGAACAGGGGGAGAGAACACTGAAGCTTTCTTT. Protein product: CASSLYGTGGENTEAFF. The gene calls are TRBV5-6 and TRBJ1-1; the match to TRBD1 covers 8 bases. CDR3 length: 17 residues. CDR1 is SGHDT and CDR2 is YYEEEE in the germline V gene. The ends lost 2 bases at V and 1 base at J; junction bases unmatched: 10.

This rearrangement joins TRBV6-5 to TRBJ2-2; D not resolved. In germline, CDR1 is MNHEY, CDR2 SVGAGI. This CDR3 region has 12 residues. Deletions cut 6 bases from V and 6 bases from J, with 8 bases between. DNA for the CDR3: TGTGCCAGCAGCGGGTATGCCGGGGAGCTGTTTTTT. This sequence encodes CASSGYAGELFF.

The chain links TRBV7-9 to TRBJ2-7, with 9 nucleotides matching TRBD1. There are 15 residues in the CDR3. Germline V gene data show CDR1 as SEHNR and CDR2 as FQNEAQ (reference sequence). V was pared by 1 base and J by 4 bases, with 5 bases of the junction left unmatched. CDR3 protein: CASSLGQGGSYEQYF. In nucleotides, the CDR3 is TGTGCCAGCAGCTTAGGACAGGGGGGTTCTTACGAGCAGTACTTC.

This clone came up a few times. This chain joins TRBV4-2 and TRBJ2-1; 12 nucleotides line up with TRBD2. Germline values: CDR1 LGHNA, CDR2 YNFKEQ. V was pared by 1 base and J by 7 bases, with 8 bases of the junction left unmatched. The CDR3 runs 17 residues. CDR3 sequence reads: CASSQAPGLAGMNEQFF. CDR3 bases: TGTGCCAGCAGCCAAGCCCCAGGACTAGCGGGAATGAATGAGCAGTTCTTC.